A selection of T cell receptor beta chains follows, all from one sample in a study of blood T cells in healthy people across ages. TCRdb recomputed calls from the 5' RACE reads with MiXCR, one row per CDR3 protein. The repertoire has under 2 million distinct CDR3 sequences, about 31% of them found once; the top ten carry over 9%. The sequenced material came from blood. Every receptor here comes from a woman aged 25-40 years in good health. CDR3s include the opening cysteine and the closing phenylalanine or tryptophan.

CDR3 protein: CASSTVRNEQFF
J gene: TRBJ2-1
V gene: TRBV11-2

CDR3 protein: CVSSLGGELFF
J gene: TRBJ2-2
V gene: TRBV11-2

CDR3 protein: CASSSGTATNEKLFF
J gene: TRBJ1-4
V gene: TRBV7-9

CDR3 protein: CASNTGISGNTEAFF
J gene: TRBJ1-1
V gene: TRBV9

CDR3 protein: CASSLGPVNTEAFF
J gene: TRBJ1-1
V gene: TRBV12-3/TRBV12-4

CDR3 protein: CASRGDKPFYGYTF
J gene: TRBJ1-2
V gene: TRBV27

CDR3 protein: CASSPSQGATYYGYTF
J gene: TRBJ1-2
V gene: TRBV27

CDR3 protein: CSARAGGHSPLHF
J gene: TRBJ1-6
V gene: TRBV20-1

CDR3 protein: CASSYPAGISSGTDTQYF
J gene: TRBJ2-3
V gene: TRBV6-5

CDR3 protein: CASSTRRKVGEDYEQYF
J gene: TRBJ2-7
V gene: TRBV4-2

CDR3 protein: CASSQGQGKDNEQFF
J gene: TRBJ2-1
V gene: TRBV4-1

CDR3 protein: CARTSGNDEQFF
J gene: TRBJ2-1
V gene: TRBV30

CDR3 protein: CASRGDLDGATRNNEQFF
J gene: TRBJ2-1
V gene: TRBV5-1

CDR3 protein: CASSPKRDRAHNEQFF
J gene: TRBJ2-1
V gene: TRBV6-5

CDR3 protein: CSARAGGDNEQFF
J gene: TRBJ2-1
V gene: TRBV20-1

CDR3 protein: CASSFGGPSEAFF
J gene: TRBJ1-1
V gene: TRBV12-3/TRBV12-4

CDR3 protein: CASSRTGTGGTTGELFF
J gene: TRBJ2-2
V gene: TRBV5-1

CDR3 protein: CASTGQVRNYGYTF
J gene: TRBJ1-2
V gene: TRBV2

CDR3 protein: CASSRREAGNTEAFF
J gene: TRBJ1-1
V gene: TRBV6-1

CDR3 protein: CASSTSGGARSYEQYF
J gene: TRBJ2-7
V gene: TRBV6-6

CDR3 protein: CASSLAGIYRGDTQYF
J gene: TRBJ2-3
V gene: TRBV12-3/TRBV12-4

CDR3 protein: CAWNGAIQETQYF
J gene: TRBJ2-5
V gene: TRBV30

CDR3 protein: CASSYSSQRSYEQYF
J gene: TRBJ2-7
V gene: TRBV6-2/TRBV6-3

CDR3 protein: CASTNRGVVDEQYF
J gene: TRBJ2-5
V gene: TRBV6-6

CDR3 protein: CASMGAPANVLTF
J gene: TRBJ2-6
V gene: TRBV27

CDR3 protein: CASSATELAGANVLTF
J gene: TRBJ2-6
V gene: TRBV19

CDR3 protein: CAISRGPQETQYF
J gene: TRBJ2-5
V gene: TRBV7-7

CDR3 protein: CASSWGLDGYTF
J gene: TRBJ1-2
V gene: TRBV5-6

CDR3 protein: CAISDRRDQPQHF
J gene: TRBJ1-5
V gene: TRBV10-3

CDR3 protein: CASSAGTSGGSSYNEQFF
J gene: TRBJ2-1
V gene: TRBV9

CDR3 protein: CASSLGTSGRLNEQFF
J gene: TRBJ2-1
V gene: TRBV11-2

CDR3 protein: CSARAVGDAKQYEQYF
J gene: TRBJ2-7
V gene: TRBV20-1

CDR3 protein: CASSSFVVYNEQFF
J gene: TRBJ2-1
V gene: TRBV7-9

CDR3 protein: CASSDPDVAGRSYNEQFF
J gene: TRBJ2-1
V gene: TRBV2

CDR3 protein: CASSLGLAMDSEQFF
J gene: TRBJ2-1
V gene: TRBV7-3

CDR3 protein: CASNPQTGKAYGYTF
J gene: TRBJ1-2
V gene: TRBV6-5

CDR3 protein: CASSPEASALYNEQFF
J gene: TRBJ2-1
V gene: TRBV7-6

CDR3 protein: CASSLGSRGVSDTQYF
J gene: TRBJ2-3
V gene: TRBV7-9

CDR3 protein: CASSVRSNSYEQYF
J gene: TRBJ2-7
V gene: TRBV9

CDR3 protein: CASSPWVYEQYF
J gene: TRBJ2-7
V gene: TRBV9

CDR3 protein: CASSPRWDPAGELFF
J gene: TRBJ2-2
V gene: TRBV18

CDR3 protein: CSVRTGFVNEQFF
J gene: TRBJ2-1
V gene: TRBV29-1